This TCR beta chain stems from a study of cytomegalovirus exposure and HLA in healthy donors. Both 60 Vbeta primers and 13 Jbeta primers went into the PCR. Assay: immunoSEQ multiplex PCR; the TCRdb copy retains only in-frame clones and omits some. The table shows some 57,000 clones, with approximately 52% occurring only once. Regarding the study as a whole: Associated with cytomegalovirus, according to the listing, were 150 to 200 TCR beta chains.

Turning to this clone: The antigen is undetermined.

This clonotype originated in a human donor in good health. The sample taken for sequencing was PBMCs.

CDR3 in DNA: TGTGCCTGGAGTTCACAGGGAGGGGATCAGCCCCAGCATTTT. Translating it yields CAWSSQGGDQPQHF. The J gene is TRBJ1-5, the V gene TRBV30; the D gene is possibly TRBD1 (6 bases). V lost 2 bases and J 5 bases, leaving 13 bases between the germline ends. The V gene's germline CDR1 is GTSNPN and CDR2 SVGIG (reference sequence). The CDR3 extends over 14 amino acids.